Below are 9 T cell receptor beta chains sequenced from a single sample in a study of T cell repertoires in cytomegalovirus infection. Which antigens these TCRs recognize remains unknown. MiXCR, run by TCRdb on the reads, gives a single entry per CDR3 protein. The sample records around 750,000 distinct CDR3 sequences, approximately 30% being singletons. The sequencing used cultured CD8+ T cells from PBMCs, collected from culture after CMV antigen stimulation. Every receptor here comes from a human donor in good health (CMV status not recorded). Some clones in this sample may be carry-over from other donors' samples.

The chain has TRBV29-1 and TRBJ2-2; perhaps TRBD2 as D (6 bases). The germline V and J ends were trimmed by 6 bases and 6 bases, with 11 bases remaining between them. From germline, CDR1 is SQVTM and CDR2 ANQGSEA. The CDR3 length is 12 residues. This CDR3 is CSVWGVAGELFF. The CDR3 region has the DNA TGCAGCGTCTGGGGGGTAGCCGGGGAGCTGTTTTTT.

V gene TRBV14 combines with J gene TRBJ2-7; tentative D call: TRBD2 (5 bases). Germline loops: CDR1 SGHDN, CDR2 FVKESK. The V end lost 0 bases, the J end lost 3 bases, and 12 bases lay between the germline ends. This CDR3 comprises 15 residues. The CDR3 DNA is TGTGCCAGCAGCCAAGACGAGTGGGGAGTCTACGAGCAGTACTTC. Protein product: CASSQDEWGVYEQYF.

The sample holds a few counts of this clonotype. The chain carries TRBV12-3 or TRBV12-4 and TRBJ2-1; D is perhaps TRBD1 or TRBD2 (5 bases each). V gave up 5 bases and J gave up 3 bases, with 14 bases separating them. There are 15 residues in the CDR3. CDR3 loop: CASSATGTIYNEQFF. The CDR3 DNA follows: TGTGCCAGCAGTGCCACCGGGACCATCTACAATGAGCAGTTCTTC.

CDR3 DNA sequence: TGTGCCAGCAGCTACGGGGACACTTCAGATACGCAGTATTTT. Translation: CASSYGDTSDTQYF. The chain has TRBV6-2 or TRBV6-3 and TRBJ2-3; tentatively, D is TRBD1 (6 bases). CDR3 size: 14 residues. V was pared by 6 bases and J by 4 bases, with 14 bases between. The germline gives CDR1 MNHEY, CDR2 SVGEGT.

The rearrangement links TRBV4-1 to TRBJ2-1, with 14 bases aligning to TRBD2. Germline CDR1 reads MGHRA; CDR2 reads YSYEKL. CDR3 length: 18 residues. After removal of 4 bases from V and 4 bases from J, the junction contained 9 bases not matched to a gene. CDR3 DNA: TGCGCCAGCAGCCCTTGGACTAGCGGGGGGACATCTTACAATGAGCAGTTCTTC. Encoded protein: CASSPWTSGGTSYNEQFF.

The chain is built from TRBV18 and TRBJ1-5, with D tentatively TRBD1 (5 bases). CDR3 length: 15 amino acids. The germline V gene encodes CDR1 KGHSH and CDR2 LQKENI. The V end lost 2 bases, the J end lost 0 bases, and 8 bases lay between the germline ends. The CDR3: CASSPGDLSNQPQHF. In DNA, the CDR3 is TGTGCCAGCTCACCAGGGGACCTTAGCAATCAGCCCCAGCATTTT.

The chain carries TRBV5-4 and TRBJ1-6, with D uncertain. Trimming pared 0 bases from V and 9 bases from J, leaving 13 bases between. The CDR3 contains 15 residues. Per germline, CDR1 SGHNT and CDR2 YYREEE (reference sequence). CDR3 protein: CASSLDPLKVSPLHF. CDR3 bases: TGTGCCAGCAGCTTGGACCCCCTGAAGGTTTCACCCCTCCACTTT.

The chain recombines TRBV5-6 with TRBJ2-3; D is unresolved. The CDR3 has 17 amino acids. V was shortened by 0 bases and J by 1 base, with 15 bases between the two germline ends. CDR1 SGHDT and CDR2 YYEEEE come from the germline V gene. In DNA, the CDR3 is TGTGCCAGCAGCTTGGACCTATTGGGATTCGGCACAGATACGCAGTATTTT. It is translated as CASSLDLLGFGTDTQYF.

This clonotype was seen more than once but under ten times. This CDR3 reads CASADGHDYGYTF. DNA of the CDR3: TGTGCTAGTGCCGACGGACACGACTATGGCTACACCTTC. The chain couples TRBV12-5 to TRBJ1-2, with D tentatively TRBD1 (5 bases). The germline V and J ends were trimmed by 7 bases and 3 bases, with 12 bases remaining between them. This CDR3 comprises 13 residues. Germline V gene data show CDR1 as LGHNT and CDR2 as FRNRAP.